The 31 T cell receptor beta chains given below trace back to one sample, sequenced in a study of blood T cell repertoires in COVID-19. TCRdb's copy holds only in-frame clones and misses some; the assay was immunoSEQ multiplex PCR. The sample carries about 64,000 clones, approximately 90% recorded once. What was sequenced was peripheral blood. The receptors originated from a man aged 45-65 years with active COVID-19.

This sequence joins TRBV7-9 and TRBJ2-5, with D perhaps matching TRBD1 (6 bases). V was cut by 5 bases and J by 5 bases, with 6 bases left in between. The CDR3 is 11 amino acids. Germline lookup yields CDR1 SEHNR and CDR2 FQNEAQ (reference sequence). The chain's CDR3 is CASSQGETQYF. In nucleotides, the CDR3 is TGTGCCAGCAGCCAGGGGGAGACCCAGTACTTC.

The gene calls are TRBV24-1 and TRBJ1-2; 7 nucleotides match TRBD1. The germline gives CDR1 KGHDR, CDR2 SFDVKD. The CDR3 has 11 amino acids. The trim removed 9 bases at V and 6 bases at J, leaving 3 bases unmatched. CDR3 nucleotide sequence: TGTGCCACCGTAGACAGGGATGGCTACACCTTC. Translated, it gives CATVDRDGYTF.

This rearrangement joins TRBV21-1 to TRBJ2-7; the table calls TRBD1, which could not be checked here. TRBV21-1 is flagged as a pseudogene. This CDR3 comprises 15 residues. The CDR3: CASSKAAPGVHEQYF. The CDR3 DNA sequence: TGTGCCAGCAGCAAAGCTGCGCCAGGGGTCCACGAGCAGTACTTC.

The V gene is TRBV28, the J gene TRBJ1-4, with no clear D. This CDR3 contains 13 residues. The germline CDR1 and CDR2 sequences are MDHEN and SYDVKM. The germline V and J ends were trimmed by 8 bases and 3 bases, with 10 bases remaining between them. The CDR3 loop is CASRGGANEKLFF. As DNA, the CDR3 is TGTGCCAGCCGAGGCGGGGCTAATGAAAAACTGTTTTTT.

The V and J genes are TRBV18 and TRBJ2-1; 9 positions match TRBD1. V gave up 0 bases and J gave up 5 bases; unmatched junction bases: 2. The CDR3 runs to 15 residues. Germline V gene lookup returns CDR1 KGHSH and CDR2 LQKENI. The chain's CDR3 is CASSPPTGGDNEQFF. The DNA for the CDR3 is TGTGCCAGCTCACCACCGACAGGGGGGGACAATGAGCAGTTCTTC.

This clone was counted only a few times. The chain recombines TRBV5-1 with TRBJ2-2; D is undetermined. CDR1 SGHRS and CDR2 YFSETQ come from the germline V gene. The CDR3 has 15 amino acids. V shed 1 base and J shed 4 bases, with 11 bases lying between them. The CDR3 sequence is CASSLLQDRTGELFF. CDR3 nucleotides: TGCGCCAGCAGCTTGCTTCAGGATCGCACCGGGGAGCTGTTTTTT.

The V gene is TRBV30, the J gene TRBJ1-2; D gene uncertain. Germline-derived CDR1 and CDR2 are GTSNPN and SVGIG (reference sequence). This CDR3 has 13 residues. V lost 4 bases, J lost 10 bases, and 19 bases lay in between. The CDR3 DNA reads as TGTGCCTGGAACGGCCCTATGAGGATCCCCTACACCTTC. This encodes CAWNGPMRIPYTF.

The V call is TRBV6-1, the J call TRBJ1-1; possibly TRBD1 for D (6 bases). Germline values: CDR1 MNHNS, CDR2 SASEGT. The CDR3 is 13 amino acids. V lost 0 bases and J 5 bases, leaving 7 bases between the germline ends. CDR3 nucleotides: TGTGCCAGCAGTGAAGCCAGGGGTACTGAAGCTTTCTTT. Its translation is CASSEARGTEAFF.

The chain uses TRBV24-1 and TRBJ2-5; D is unclear. CDR3 length equals 16 residues. Germline V gene data show CDR1 as KGHDR and CDR2 as SFDVKD. Trimming took off 2 bases at V and 1 base at J, with 13 bases between the two ends. CDR3 bases: TGTGCCACCAGTGATTCCGCGTCACCCTCCCAAGAGACCCAGTACTTC. Protein product: CATSDSASPSQETQYF.

The V and J genes are TRBV10-2 and TRBJ2-7, with 10 bases identical to TRBD1. Germline CDR1 reads WSHSY; CDR2 reads SAAADI. This CDR3 comprises 15 residues. Trimming removed 6 bases from V and 2 bases from J; junction bases left unmatched: 7. The CDR3 here is CASRKGTGVAYEQYF. In nucleotides, the CDR3 is TGCGCCAGCAGAAAAGGGACAGGGGTGGCCTACGAGCAGTACTTC.

This chain connects TRBV25-1 to TRBJ2-3; 8 positions match TRBD1. Losses at the gene ends were 7 bases for V and 2 bases for J; bases not matched to a gene: 5. The CDR3 totals 14 residues. CDR1 and CDR2 from the germline V gene are MGHDK and SYGVNS. CDR3 sequence reads: CASKRQGPTDTQYF. Written as DNA, the CDR3 is TGTGCCAGCAAAAGACAGGGGCCCACAGATACGCAGTATTTT.

The V gene is TRBV29-1, the J gene TRBJ2-1; possible D gene TRBD2, 5 bases. V was shortened by 7 bases and J by 9 bases, with 25 bases between the two germline ends. The CDR3 loop spans 15 amino acids. Germline V gives CDR1 SQVTM, CDR2 ANQGSEA. CDR3 region: CSAKAEWTPASEQFF. In nucleotides, the CDR3 is TGCAGCGCAAAGGCCGAGTGGACTCCTGCCAGTGAGCAGTTCTTC.

This clone appeared a few times. The genes are TRBV7-9 and TRBJ1-6, with a tentative D call TRBD1 (5 bases). Trimming left V 4 bases short and J 9 bases short, with 16 bases between. Germline V gene data show CDR1 as SEHNR and CDR2 as FQNEAQ (reference sequence). This CDR3 region has 15 residues. The CDR3 coding sequence is TGTGCCAGCAGCTCCCTCAGGGATTTGTTTTCACCCCTCCACTTT. It codes for CASSSLRDLFSPLHF.

J is TRBJ1-2 and V is TRBV3-1 (or the pseudogene TRBV3-2); unclear D gene. This CDR3 comprises 13 residues. Germline values: CDR1 LGHDT, CDR2 YNNKEL (reference sequence). The germline V and J ends were trimmed by 9 bases and 2 bases, with 13 bases remaining between them. The CDR3 is CASTDGGNYGYTF. CDR3 sequence (DNA): TGTGCCAGTACAGATGGAGGGAACTATGGCTACACCTTC.

V is TRBV14 and J is TRBJ1-4; D call uncertain. CDR1 SGHDN and CDR2 FVKESK come from the germline V gene. Trimming cost V 5 bases and J 3 bases, with 7 bases left between them. This CDR3 is 13 amino acids long. For the CDR3, the DNA is TGTGCCAGCAGCTGGAGACCTAATGAAAAACTGTTTTTT. Protein product: CASSWRPNEKLFF.

The chain has TRBV3-1 (or the pseudogene TRBV3-2) and TRBJ1-1, with 7 bases identical to TRBD1. V lost 9 bases and J lost 7; bases outside the gene matches: 5. Germline assignment: CDR1 LGHDT and CDR2 YNNKEL (reference sequence). The CDR3 is 11 amino acids. The CDR3 nucleotides are TGTGCCAGTCAACAGGGGCTTGAAGCTTTCTTT. Translation gives CASQQGLEAFF.

The rearrangement joins TRBV7-9 to TRBJ2-2; the match to TRBD2 covers 7 bases. Germline V CDR1 and CDR2: SEHNR, FQNEAQ (reference sequence). This CDR3 region has 15 residues. Unmatched junction bases numbered 8, after V lost 10 bases and J lost 0 bases. CDR3 region: CATAWGGPNTGELFF. In DNA, the CDR3 is TGTGCCACCGCATGGGGGGGACCGAACACCGGGGAGCTGTTTTTT.

The V gene is TRBV11-3, the J gene TRBJ2-7; the match to TRBD1 covers 8 bases. Trimming took 1 base from V and 0 from J; bases not matched to a gene: 2. The CDR3 contains 15 residues. Germline lookup yields CDR1 SGHNT and CDR2 YENEEA. This CDR3 is CASSLVGTGSYEQYF. DNA for the CDR3: TGTGCCAGCAGCTTAGTAGGGACAGGCTCCTACGAGCAGTACTTC.

The chain joins TRBV28 to TRBJ1-1; 8 bases are shared with TRBD1. Unmatched junction bases numbered 5, after V lost 3 bases and J lost 5 bases. CDR3 length equals 14 residues. Germline values: CDR1 MDHEN, CDR2 SYDVKM. CDR3 loop: CASSFRDRRTEAFF. The CDR3 DNA is TGTGCCAGCAGTTTCCGGGACAGGCGGACTGAAGCTTTCTTT.

The sample holds a few counts of this clone. This rearrangement joins TRBV14 to TRBJ2-7, with TRBD2 identical over 10 bases. V was clipped by 0 bases and J by 3 bases; unmatched bases: 2. CDR3 length: 15 amino acids. Per the germline V gene, CDR1 is SGHDN and CDR2 is FVKESK. CDR3 loop: CASSQELAGLYEQYF. The CDR3, as DNA: TGTGCCAGCAGCCAAGAACTAGCGGGACTCTACGAGCAGTACTTC.

The CDR3 protein is CASSQRQGWQPQHF. In DNA, the CDR3 is TGTGCCAGCAGCCAACGACAGGGTTGGCAGCCCCAGCATTTT. This chain links TRBV3-1 (or the pseudogene TRBV3-2) with TRBJ1-5; 7 bases align to TRBD1. The CDR3 is made up of 14 amino acids. Germline CDR1 LGHDT, CDR2 YNNKEL (reference sequence). The V and J ends lost 2 bases and 7 bases, in that order; junction bases with no gene match: 5.

The CDR3 is CASSLKGGWRTYEQYF. The CDR3 DNA reads TGTGCCAGCAGCTTGAAAGGAGGGTGGAGGACCTACGAGCAGTACTTC. The chain is built from TRBV5-6 and TRBJ2-7; tentatively, D is TRBD2 (6 bases). Per germline, CDR1 SGHDT and CDR2 YYEEEE. V lost 1 base, J lost 2 bases, and 16 bases lay in between. The CDR3 sequence is 16 residues long.

The V and J genes are TRBV10-3 and TRBJ2-1; 8 bases match TRBD1. Unmatched junction bases numbered 2, after V lost 3 bases and J lost 4 bases. This CDR3 is built from 14 residues. Germline V gene data show CDR1 as ENHRY and CDR2 as SYGVKD. The CDR3 DNA reads TGTGCCATCAGTGAAGGGGACAGGTACAATGAGCAGTTCTTC. Encoded protein: CAISEGDRYNEQFF.

The rearrangement uses TRBV27 and TRBJ2-1; 9 bases are a match to TRBD2. CDR3 length equals 15 residues. In germline, CDR1 is MNHEY, CDR2 SMNVEV (reference sequence). Germline trimming cut 1 base from V and 9 bases from J; bases unmatched to any gene: 7. The CDR3 loop reads CASSLWSGRPSEQFF. In DNA form, the CDR3 reads TGTGCCAGCAGTTTATGGAGCGGGAGGCCCAGTGAGCAGTTCTTC.

In nucleotides, the CDR3 is TGTGCCAGCAGCGTAACCCGGACAGGGTCCCTCTACGAGCAGTACTTC. Translation: CASSVTRTGSLYEQYF. The chain recombines TRBV9 with TRBJ2-7; the match to TRBD1 covers 8 bases. The junction had 9 bases not matched to a gene; V was cut back by 1 base and J by 3 bases. From germline, CDR1 is SGDLS and CDR2 YYNGEE. This CDR3 comprises 16 residues.

The chain is built from TRBV5-1 and TRBJ2-3, with 9 nucleotides matching TRBD1. Per the germline V gene, CDR1 is SGHRS and CDR2 is YFSETQ. The CDR3 covers 14 residues. The V segment lost 4 bases and the J segment 5 bases; nucleotides outside the gene matches: 5. Here the CDR3 reads CASSLGTGRDTQYF. CDR3 nucleotides: TGCGCCAGCAGCCTCGGGACAGGGAGAGATACGCAGTATTTT.

DNA of the CDR3: TGTGCCAACAGCGGGACAGGGAACAATCAGCCCCAGCATTTT. It translates to CANSGTGNNQPQHF. The chain combines TRBV28 with TRBJ1-5; 9 bases are shared with TRBD1. V lost 10 bases and J lost 3; bases outside the gene matches: 7. CDR1 and CDR2 from the germline V gene are MDHEN and SYDVKM. The CDR3 loop spans 14 amino acids. The variable domain in full, completed from reference TRBV28 and TRBJ1-5, reads DVKVTQSSRYLVKRTGEKVFLECVQDMDHENMFWYRQDPGLGLRLIYFSYDVKMKEKGDIPEGYSVSREKKERFSLILESASTNQTSMYLCANSGTGNNQPQHFGDGTRLSIL.

V and J are TRBV11-2 and TRBJ1-1; weak D call: TRBD1 (6 bases). CDR1 and CDR2 from the germline V gene are SGHAT and FQNNGV. This CDR3 has 15 amino acids. Trimming took off 2 bases at V and 0 bases at J, with 10 bases between the two ends. Here the CDR3 DNA reads TGTGCCAGCAGCTTAACAGGGTCTTTGAACACTGAAGCTTTCTTT. Its protein product is CASSLTGSLNTEAFF. The entire variable domain, with the rest obtained from reference TRBV11-2 and TRBJ1-1, is as follows: EAGVAQSPRYKIIEKRQSVAFWCNPISGHATLYWYQQILGQGPKLLIQFQNNGVVDDSQLPKDRFSAERLKGVDSTLKIQPAKLEDSAVYLCASSLTGSLNTEAFFGQGTRLTVV.

This sequence joins TRBV12-5 and TRBJ2-5, with TRBD1 matching 9 bases. The CDR3 is 15 amino acids. The ends lost 4 bases at V and 4 bases at J; junction bases unmatched: 7. Germline CDR1 and CDR2: LGHNT and FRNRAP. The CDR3 DNA sequence: TGTGCTAGTGGTTCCACCGGGACAGGGATAGAGACCCAGTACTTC. Residues: CASGSTGTGIETQYF.

The chain employs TRBV20-1 and TRBJ2-1, with TRBD2 matching 11 bases. Germline CDR1 reads DFQATT; CDR2 reads SNEGSKA (reference sequence). Germline trimming cut 3 bases from V and 7 bases from J; bases unmatched to any gene: 8. The length of the CDR3 is 15 residues. CDR3 DNA sequence: TGCAGTGCTAGTTCCATAGCGGGAGGGCGGAATGAGCAGTTCTTC. It specifies CSASSIAGGRNEQFF.

The genes are TRBV2 and TRBJ2-2, with 9 bases lining up with TRBD1. Losses at the gene ends were 3 bases for V and 6 bases for J; bases not matched to a gene: 5. Germline loops: CDR1 SNHLY, CDR2 FYNNEI. The CDR3 loop spans 15 amino acids. The CDR3 here is CASSDDRGTPGELFF. The DNA of the CDR3 is TGTGCCAGCAGTGACGACAGGGGGACCCCCGGGGAGCTGTTTTTT. The full variable domain, its missing parts supplied by reference TRBV2 and TRBJ2-2, is EPEVTQTPSHQVTQMGQEVILRCVPISNHLYFYWYRQILGQKVEFLVSFYNNEISEKSEIFDDQFSVERPDGSNFTLKIRSTKLEDSAMYFCASSDDRGTPGELFFGEGSRLTVL.